Included here is one T cell receptor (beta chain) sequence, with context. This clone was recorded once. The antigen this receptor binds is unknown. It has no much larger one-base neighbor in the sample; base qualities were not kept. This entry comes from a study of blood T cell repertoires in COVID-19 (dated by TCRdb to the early 2020s). In terms of the full investigation: Collaborator samples came from the United States, Italy and Spain and covered acute and convalescent phases of COVID-19. The prospective study material was composed of cDNA or gDNA derived from T cells, B-cell-depleted T cells, or PBMCs. Subjects who had been exposed to COVID-19, were actively infected with it, or had recovered from it provided the deeply sampled blood TCRbeta repertoires that made up the dataset. The repertoires were released in a freely available public database meant as a resource for research on the immune response to SARS-CoV-2. Samples were obtained from the ongoing ImmuneRACE study (first 160 participants) and from 1,254 subjects provided by 6 global collaborators. Sample metadata almost always included a de-identified subject ID, COVID-19 status, age in years and sex. Where HLA class I and class II types were available, the types were taken from metadata supplied by the sample provider, not from assay-based typing. Here is what the overall study found, with its caveats: The quantity of clinical and demographic metadata differed by source and by participant and was supplied without curation.

TCRbeta CDR3 regions were amplified from genomic DNA by means of the immunoSEQ Assay, a bias-controlled multiplex PCR. In the original analysis: The number of nucleated cells in each sample was estimated by amplification of reference gene primers within the assay. To quantify the absolute abundance of each unique TCRbeta CDR3 rearrangement, sequence reads were collapsed and filtered. Productive Simpson clonality was computed per sample as the square root of Simpson's diversity index over productive rearrangements. The source is immuneACCESS, and TCRdb retained only in-frame sequences with V and J called. Part of the clones is not carried over; for the studies checked, unresolved V genes explain less than half of this, and the remainder is unexplained. D and trimming come from the DNA, and the V and J calls and clone size come from that table. A total of 30,000 to 40,000 clones appear in this sample, over 85% of them only once. 0.92% of the sample lies in the top ten.

Collaborating institutions collected whole blood in K2EDTA tubes following their own protocols. For TCRbeta analysis, collaborators shipped samples as frozen whole blood, isolated PBMCs, or DNA extracted from either of those sample types. The germline V end is reduced by 9 bases and the J end by 15 bases; junction bases left unmatched: 12. The germline V gene (reference sequence) provides CDR1 LNHDA and CDR2 SQIVND. Spanning cysteine to phenylalanine, the CDR3 consists of 12 amino acids. The CDR3 DNA has 36 bases and is translated from base 1. The sample taken for sequencing was peripheral blood. The receptor chain draws on TRBV19 and TRBJ2-1; 9 of the junction bases match TRBD1. This TCR was sampled from a male donor with active COVID-19. The CDR3 reads CASLLTGGEGFF. The DNA sequence is given as TGTGCCAGCCTACTAACAGGGGGCGAGGGGTTCTTC. The reference TRBV19 and TRBJ2-1 proteins fill in what lies around the CDR3, so the full variable domain reads DGGITQSPKYLFRKEGQNVTLSCEQNLNHDAMYWYRQDPGQGLRLIYYSQIVNDFQKGDIAEGYSVSREKKESFPLTVTSAQKNPTAFYLCASLLTGGEGFFGPGTRLTVL.